Listed below are T cell receptor beta chains from one sample, sequenced in a study of T cell changes during pregnancy in multiple sclerosis. Libraries were prepared by immunoSEQ multiplex PCR; TCRdb keeps only in-frame clonotypes and omits some of them. The table has 90,000 to 120,000 clones, around 93% seen once. This sample comprised peripheral blood, obtained in the third trimester of pregnancy. The source is a female donor in good health, enrolled as a control in a pregnancy study. The conserved cysteine and the conserved F or W are not part of the CDR3 here.

j_call: TRBJ1-5; v_call: TRBV7-2; cdr3_length: 14; cdr3_aa: ASSLGGVPRNQPQH
j_call: TRBJ2-1; v_call: TRBV5-1; cdr3_length: 11; cdr3_aa: ASSQTSLNEQF
j_call: TRBJ2-5; v_call: TRBV19; cdr3_length: 13; cdr3_aa: ASSIDGAGRETQY
j_call: TRBJ2-7; v_call: TRBV5-1; cdr3_length: 11; cdr3_aa: ASSSGQLYEQY
j_call: TRBJ2-5; v_call: TRBV6-5; cdr3_length: 11; cdr3_aa: ASSTGVTETQY
j_call: TRBJ1-1; v_call: TRBV18; cdr3_length: 12; cdr3_aa: ASSPPTVNTEAF
j_call: TRBJ2-4; v_call: TRBV30; cdr3_length: 10; cdr3_aa: AWSLDEGLKD
j_call: TRBJ2-1; v_call: TRBV9; cdr3_length: 13; cdr3_aa: ASSAPGLALDEQF
j_call: TRBJ1-3; v_call: TRBV4-3; cdr3_length: 15; cdr3_aa: ASSQSDHRVSGNTIY
j_call: TRBJ2-7; v_call: TRBV9; cdr3_length: 11; cdr3_aa: ASSVGATYEQY
j_call: TRBJ2-7; v_call: TRBV5-1; cdr3_length: 11; cdr3_aa: ASSTGTAYEQY
j_call: TRBJ1-1; v_call: TRBV19; cdr3_length: 12; cdr3_aa: ASSIAEGHTEAF
j_call: TRBJ2-7; v_call: TRBV19; cdr3_length: 12; cdr3_aa: ASSIPGLAYEQY
j_call: TRBJ2-7; v_call: TRBV5-6; cdr3_length: 12; cdr3_aa: ASTPAGTDYEQY
j_call: TRBJ1-1; v_call: TRBV9; cdr3_length: 12; cdr3_aa: ASSVDRVNTEAF
j_call: TRBJ2-4; v_call: TRBV2; cdr3_length: 12; cdr3_aa: ASSTGVVKNIQY
j_call: TRBJ2-2; v_call: TRBV5-4; cdr3_length: 13; cdr3_aa: ASSRRDSGTGELF
j_call: TRBJ2-3; v_call: TRBV5-1; cdr3_length: 12; cdr3_aa: ASSPGQLTDTQY
j_call: TRBJ2-5; v_call: TRBV5-6; cdr3_length: 11; cdr3_aa: ASSFRQAETQY
j_call: TRBJ2-7; v_call: TRBV5-6; cdr3_length: 14; cdr3_aa: ASSLGMGGGSYEQY
j_call: TRBJ1-5; v_call: TRBV6-1; cdr3_length: 12; cdr3_aa: ASSPRQGSQPQH
j_call: TRBJ2-5; v_call: TRBV7-9; cdr3_length: 10; cdr3_aa: ASSLSTETQY
j_call: TRBJ1-2; v_call: TRBV18; cdr3_length: 12; cdr3_aa: ASSAGTLEDGYT
j_call: TRBJ1-5; v_call: TRBV25-1; cdr3_length: 12; cdr3_aa: ASSQQGGNQPQH
j_call: TRBJ1-1; v_call: TRBV7-3; cdr3_length: 12; cdr3_aa: ASSSSGLNTEAF
j_call: TRBJ1-2; v_call: TRBV11-2; cdr3_length: 13; cdr3_aa: ASSLDPTGAYGYT